This T cell receptor (beta chain) was recovered during a study of spatial heterogeneity in lung cancer. The overall study: The study consistently detected more beta-chain than alpha-chain sequences. Study-wide points: More often at tumor resection than at routine follow-up, ubiquitous expanded tumor TCRs were detected in the blood.

This clonotype was picked up a small number of times. Its antigen is not known. Described time point: sample taken at primary tumor resection. Researchers sequenced whole RNA taken from tumor, nontumor lung or frozen PBMC without sorting. The cohort: around 79 early-stage, untreated non-small cell lung cancer patients. On each TCR cDNA molecule, a unique molecular identifier was present. TCRdb ran MiXCR on the 5' RACE reads and lists one entry per CDR3 protein. Of about 47,000 distinct CDR3 sequences listed, 10% to 15% are singletons. The germline gives CDR1 MGHDK, CDR2 SYGVNS. The V gene lost 1 base and the J gene lost 3 bases, with 14 bases spanning the gap. There are 16 residues in the CDR3.

This receptor was taken from a female donor with early-stage non-small cell lung cancer. The sequencing used PBMCs, collected at surgery. The chain carries TRBV25-1 and TRBJ2-3, with D maybe TRBD1 (6 bases). The CDR3 DNA reads TGTGCCAGCAGTGAATTCGGCAGGGGCCAGACAGATACGCAGTATTTT. Protein sequence: CASSEFGRGQTDTQYF.